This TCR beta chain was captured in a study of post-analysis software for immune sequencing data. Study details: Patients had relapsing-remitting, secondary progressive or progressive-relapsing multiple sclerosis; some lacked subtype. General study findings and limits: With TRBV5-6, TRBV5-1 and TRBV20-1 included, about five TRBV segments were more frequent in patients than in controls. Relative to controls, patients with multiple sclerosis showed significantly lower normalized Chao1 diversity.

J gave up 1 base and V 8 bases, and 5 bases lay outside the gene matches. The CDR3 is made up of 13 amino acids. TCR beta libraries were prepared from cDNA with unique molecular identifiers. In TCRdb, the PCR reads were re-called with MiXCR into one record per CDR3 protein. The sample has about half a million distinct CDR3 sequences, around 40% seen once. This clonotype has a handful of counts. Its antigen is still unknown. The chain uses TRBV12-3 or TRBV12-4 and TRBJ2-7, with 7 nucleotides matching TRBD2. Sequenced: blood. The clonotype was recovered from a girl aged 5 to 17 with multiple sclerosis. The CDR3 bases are TGTGCCAGCGCGACTAGCCTTTCCTACGAGCAGTACTTC. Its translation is CASATSLSYEQYF.